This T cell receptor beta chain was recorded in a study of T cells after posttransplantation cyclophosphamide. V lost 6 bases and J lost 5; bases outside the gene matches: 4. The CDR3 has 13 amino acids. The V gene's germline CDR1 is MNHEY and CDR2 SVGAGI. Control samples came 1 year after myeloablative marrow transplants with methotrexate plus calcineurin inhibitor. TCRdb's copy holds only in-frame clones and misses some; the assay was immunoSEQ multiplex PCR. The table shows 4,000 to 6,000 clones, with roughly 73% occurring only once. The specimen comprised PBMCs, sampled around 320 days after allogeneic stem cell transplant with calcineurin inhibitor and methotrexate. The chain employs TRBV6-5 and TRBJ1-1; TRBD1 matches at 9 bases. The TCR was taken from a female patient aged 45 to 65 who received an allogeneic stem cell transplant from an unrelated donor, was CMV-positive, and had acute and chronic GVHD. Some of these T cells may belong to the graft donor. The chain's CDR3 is CASSQQGATEAFF. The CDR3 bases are TGTGCCAGCAGCCAACAGGGGGCGACTGAAGCTTTCTTT.